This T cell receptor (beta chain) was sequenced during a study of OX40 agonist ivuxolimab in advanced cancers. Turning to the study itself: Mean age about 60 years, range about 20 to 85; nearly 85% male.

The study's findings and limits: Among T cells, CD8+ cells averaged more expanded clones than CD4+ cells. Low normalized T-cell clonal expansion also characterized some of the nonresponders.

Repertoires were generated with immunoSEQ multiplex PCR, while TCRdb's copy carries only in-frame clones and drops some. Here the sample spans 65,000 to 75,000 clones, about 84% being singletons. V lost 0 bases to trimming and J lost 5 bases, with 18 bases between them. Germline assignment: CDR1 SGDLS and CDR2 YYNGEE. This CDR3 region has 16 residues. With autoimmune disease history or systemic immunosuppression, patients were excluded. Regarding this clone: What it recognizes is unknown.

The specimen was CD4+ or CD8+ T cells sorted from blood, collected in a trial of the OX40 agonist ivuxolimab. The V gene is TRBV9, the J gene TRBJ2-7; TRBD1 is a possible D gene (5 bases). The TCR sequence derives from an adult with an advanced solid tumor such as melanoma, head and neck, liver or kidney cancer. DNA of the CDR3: TGTGCCAGCAGCGTAGAGCCAGGGCTTAGCTCGGACGAGCAGTACTTC. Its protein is CASSVEPGLSSDEQYF.